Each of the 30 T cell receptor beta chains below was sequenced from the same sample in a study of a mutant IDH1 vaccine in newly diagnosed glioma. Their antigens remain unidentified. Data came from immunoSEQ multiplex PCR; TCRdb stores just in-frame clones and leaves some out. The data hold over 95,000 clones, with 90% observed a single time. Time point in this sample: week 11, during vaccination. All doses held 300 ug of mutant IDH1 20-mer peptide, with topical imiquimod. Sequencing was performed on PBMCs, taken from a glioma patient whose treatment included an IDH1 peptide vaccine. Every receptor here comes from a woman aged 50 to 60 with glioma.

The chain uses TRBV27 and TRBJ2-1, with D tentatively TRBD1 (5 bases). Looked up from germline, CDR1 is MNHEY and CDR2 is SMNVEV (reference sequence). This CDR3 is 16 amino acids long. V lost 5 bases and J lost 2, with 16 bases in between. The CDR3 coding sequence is TGTGCCAGCAGTCATCAGACAGCCCTGGCCTACAATGAGCAGTTCTTC. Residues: CASSHQTALAYNEQFF.

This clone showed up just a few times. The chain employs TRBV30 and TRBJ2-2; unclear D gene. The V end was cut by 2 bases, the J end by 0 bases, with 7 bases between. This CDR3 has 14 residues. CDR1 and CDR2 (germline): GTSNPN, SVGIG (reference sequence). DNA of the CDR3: TGTGCCTGGAGTTTAGGTACGAACACCGGGGAGCTGTTTTTT. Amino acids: CAWSLGTNTGELFF.

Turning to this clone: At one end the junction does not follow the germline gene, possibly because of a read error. The chain's CDR3 is CASSEPLGTEALF. CDR3 coding DNA: TGCGCCAGCAGTGAGCCCCTCGGAACTGAAGCTCTCTTT. V is TRBV10-2 and J is TRBJ1-1; unclear D gene. Germline assignment: CDR1 WSHSY and CDR2 SAAADI. The CDR3 consists of 13 residues.

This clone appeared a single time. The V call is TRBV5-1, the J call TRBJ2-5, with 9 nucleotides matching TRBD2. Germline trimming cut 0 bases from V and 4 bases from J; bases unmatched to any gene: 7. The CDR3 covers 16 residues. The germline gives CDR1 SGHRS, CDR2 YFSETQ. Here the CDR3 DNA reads TGCGCCAGCAGCTTGGCTCCGGGACTAGCTCCAGAGACCCAGTACTTC. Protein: CASSLAPGLAPETQYF.

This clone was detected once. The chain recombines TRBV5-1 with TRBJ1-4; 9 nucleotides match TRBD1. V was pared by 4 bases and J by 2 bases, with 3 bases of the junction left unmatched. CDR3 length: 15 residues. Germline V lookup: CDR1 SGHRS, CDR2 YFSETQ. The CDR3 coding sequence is TGCGCCAGCAGCCCCACAGGGGGCACTAATGAAAAACTGTTTTTT. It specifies CASSPTGGTNEKLFF.

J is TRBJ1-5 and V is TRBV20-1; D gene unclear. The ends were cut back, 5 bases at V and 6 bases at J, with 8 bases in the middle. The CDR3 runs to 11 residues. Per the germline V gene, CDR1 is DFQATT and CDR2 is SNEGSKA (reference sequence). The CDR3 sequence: CSALSGQPQHF. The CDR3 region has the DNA TGCAGTGCTTTATCCGGTCAGCCCCAGCATTTT.

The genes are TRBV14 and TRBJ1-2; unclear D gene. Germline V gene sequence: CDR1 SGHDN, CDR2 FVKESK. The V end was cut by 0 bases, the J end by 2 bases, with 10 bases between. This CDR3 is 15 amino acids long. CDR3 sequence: CASSQDFLGNYGYTF. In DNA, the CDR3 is TGTGCCAGCAGCCAAGATTTTCTGGGAAACTATGGCTACACCTTC.

The CDR3 spells CASNENTEAFF. The CDR3 DNA reads TGTGCCAGCAACGAGAACACTGAAGCTTTCTTT. V is TRBV6-1 and J is TRBJ1-1, with D hard to call. Trimming shortened V by 7 bases and J by 1 base, and 4 bases separated the two germline ends. CDR1 and CDR2 from the germline V gene are MNHNS and SASEGT. The CDR3 is 11 residues long.

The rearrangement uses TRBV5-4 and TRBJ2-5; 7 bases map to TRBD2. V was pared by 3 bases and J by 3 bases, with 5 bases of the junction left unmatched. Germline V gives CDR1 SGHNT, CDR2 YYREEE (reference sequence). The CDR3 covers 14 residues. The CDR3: CASSWGDYKETQYF. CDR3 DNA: TGTGCCAGCAGCTGGGGGGACTATAAAGAGACCCAGTACTTC.

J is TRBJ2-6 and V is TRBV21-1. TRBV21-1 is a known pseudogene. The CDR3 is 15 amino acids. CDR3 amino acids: CASSKWVSGANVLTF. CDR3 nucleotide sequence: TGTGCCAGCAGCAAATGGGTGTCTGGGGCCAACGTCCTGACTTTC.

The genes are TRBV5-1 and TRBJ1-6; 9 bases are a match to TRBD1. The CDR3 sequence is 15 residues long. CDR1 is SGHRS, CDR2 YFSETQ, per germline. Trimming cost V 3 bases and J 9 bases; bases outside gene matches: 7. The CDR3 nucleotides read TGCGCCAGCAGCTCTACGGGACAGGGACGTTCACCCCTCCACTTT. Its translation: CASSSTGQGRSPLHF. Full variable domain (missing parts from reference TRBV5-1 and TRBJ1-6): KAGVTQTPRYLIKTRGQQVTLSCSPISGHRSVSWYQQTPGQGLQFLFEYFSETQRNKGNFPGRFSGRQFSNSRSEMNVSTLELGDSALYLCASSSTGQGRSPLHFGNGTRLTVT.

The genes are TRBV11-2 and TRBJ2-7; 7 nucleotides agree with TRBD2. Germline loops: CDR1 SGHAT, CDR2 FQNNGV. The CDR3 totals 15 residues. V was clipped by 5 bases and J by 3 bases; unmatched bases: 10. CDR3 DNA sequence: TGTGCCAGCAGCCTCGGGCTAGCGGAGCTCTACGAGCAGTACTTC. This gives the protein CASSLGLAELYEQYF.

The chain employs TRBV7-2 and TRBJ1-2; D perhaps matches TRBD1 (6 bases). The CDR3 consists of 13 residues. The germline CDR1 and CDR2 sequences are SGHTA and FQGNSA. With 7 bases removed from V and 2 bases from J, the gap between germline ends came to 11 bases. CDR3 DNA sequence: TGTGCCAGCACCCATGACAGGAACTATGGCTACACCTTC. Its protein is CASTHDRNYGYTF.

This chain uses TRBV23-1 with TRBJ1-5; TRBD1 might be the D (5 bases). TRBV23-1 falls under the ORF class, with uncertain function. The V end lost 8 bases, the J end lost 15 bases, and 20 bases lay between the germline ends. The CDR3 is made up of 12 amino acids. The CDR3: CASGPRPGPMHF. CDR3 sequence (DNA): TGCGCCAGCGGTCCAAGGCCAGGGCCCATGCATTTT.

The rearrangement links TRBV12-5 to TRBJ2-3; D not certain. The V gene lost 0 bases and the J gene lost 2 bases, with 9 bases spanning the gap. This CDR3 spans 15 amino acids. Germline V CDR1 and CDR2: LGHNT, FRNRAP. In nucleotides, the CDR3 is TGTGCTAGTGGTTTGGTGACACGCACCACAGATACGCAGTATTTT. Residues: CASGLVTRTTDTQYF.

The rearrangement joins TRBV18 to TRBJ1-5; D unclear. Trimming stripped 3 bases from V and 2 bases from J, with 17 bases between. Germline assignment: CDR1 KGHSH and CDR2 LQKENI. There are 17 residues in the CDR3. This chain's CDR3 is CASSPSTGWGGNQPQHF. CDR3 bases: TGTGCCAGCTCACCGAGCACCGGTTGGGGTGGCAATCAGCCCCAGCATTTT.

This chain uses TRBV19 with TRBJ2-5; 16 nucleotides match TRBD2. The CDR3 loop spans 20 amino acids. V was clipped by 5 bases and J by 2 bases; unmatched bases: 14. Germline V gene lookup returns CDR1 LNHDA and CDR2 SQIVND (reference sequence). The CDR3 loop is CASSPGLAGGRGGSQETQYF. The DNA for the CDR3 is TGTGCCAGTAGTCCGGGACTAGCGGGAGGGCGTGGGGGTTCGCAAGAGACCCAGTACTTC.

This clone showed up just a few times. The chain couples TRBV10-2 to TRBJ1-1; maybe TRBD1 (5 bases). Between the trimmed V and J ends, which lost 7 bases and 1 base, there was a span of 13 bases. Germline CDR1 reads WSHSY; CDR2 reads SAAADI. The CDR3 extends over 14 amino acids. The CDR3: CASNDRRKNTEAFF. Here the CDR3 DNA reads TGCGCCAGCAATGACAGAAGAAAGAACACTGAAGCTTTCTTT.

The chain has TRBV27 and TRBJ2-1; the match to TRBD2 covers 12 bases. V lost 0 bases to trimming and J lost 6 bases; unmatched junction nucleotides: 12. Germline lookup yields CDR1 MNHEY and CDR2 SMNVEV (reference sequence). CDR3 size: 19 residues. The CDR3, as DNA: TGTGCCAGCAGTTTATCCTCAATTTCACGGACTAGCGGGATCAATGAGCAGTTCTTC. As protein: CASSLSSISRTSGINEQFF.

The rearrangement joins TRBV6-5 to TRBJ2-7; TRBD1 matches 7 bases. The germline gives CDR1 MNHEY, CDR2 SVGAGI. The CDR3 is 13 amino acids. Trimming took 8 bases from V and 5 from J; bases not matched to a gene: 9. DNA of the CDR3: TGTGCCAGCTGGTCCCTTACAGGGGACGAGCAGTACTTC. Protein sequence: CASWSLTGDEQYF.

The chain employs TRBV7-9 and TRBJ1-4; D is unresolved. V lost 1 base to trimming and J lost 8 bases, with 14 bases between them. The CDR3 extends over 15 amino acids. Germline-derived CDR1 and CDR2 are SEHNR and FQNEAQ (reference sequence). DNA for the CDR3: TGTGCCAGCAGCTTAGATGGTCACTCGAGAGAAAAACTGTTTTTT. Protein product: CASSLDGHSREKLFF.

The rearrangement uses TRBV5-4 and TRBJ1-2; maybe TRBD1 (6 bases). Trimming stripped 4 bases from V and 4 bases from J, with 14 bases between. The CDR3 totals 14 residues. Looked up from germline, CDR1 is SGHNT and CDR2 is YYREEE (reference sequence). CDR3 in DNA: TGTGCCAGCAGCCCAGGAGGACAGCCCTATGGCTACACCTTC. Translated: CASSPGGQPYGYTF. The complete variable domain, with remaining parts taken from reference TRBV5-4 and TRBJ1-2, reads ETGVTQSPTHLIKTRGQQVTLRCSSQSGHNTVSWYQQALGQGPQFIFQYYREEENGRGNFPPRFSGLQFPNYSSELNVNALELDDSALYLCASSPGGQPYGYTFGSGTRLTVV.

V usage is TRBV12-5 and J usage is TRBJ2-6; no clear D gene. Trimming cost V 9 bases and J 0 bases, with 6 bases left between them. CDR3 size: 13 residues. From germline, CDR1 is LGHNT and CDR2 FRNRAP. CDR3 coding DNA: TGTGCTAGCTGGTCCTCTGGGGCCAACGTCCTGACTTTC. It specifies CASWSSGANVLTF. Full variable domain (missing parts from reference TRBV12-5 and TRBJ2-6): DARVTQTPRHKVTEMGQEVTMRCQPILGHNTVFWYRQTMMQGLELLAYFRNRAPLDDSGMPKDRFSAEMPDATLATLKIQPSEPRDSAVYFCASWSSGANVLTFGAGSRLTVL.

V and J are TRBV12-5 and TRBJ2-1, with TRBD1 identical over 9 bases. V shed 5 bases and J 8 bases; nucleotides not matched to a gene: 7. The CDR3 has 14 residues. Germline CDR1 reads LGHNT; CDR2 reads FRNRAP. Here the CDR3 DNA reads TGTGCTAGTGGTCCCTCGGACAGGGGCCATGAGCAGTTCTTC. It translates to CASGPSDRGHEQFF.

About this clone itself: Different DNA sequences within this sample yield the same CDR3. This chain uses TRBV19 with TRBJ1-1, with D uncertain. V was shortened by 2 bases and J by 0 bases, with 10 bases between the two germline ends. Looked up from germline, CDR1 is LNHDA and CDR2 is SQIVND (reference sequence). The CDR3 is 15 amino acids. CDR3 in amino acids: CASSISGRLNTEAFF. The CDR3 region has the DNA TGTGCCAGTAGTATAAGCGGCAGGCTGAACACTGAAGCTTTCTTT.

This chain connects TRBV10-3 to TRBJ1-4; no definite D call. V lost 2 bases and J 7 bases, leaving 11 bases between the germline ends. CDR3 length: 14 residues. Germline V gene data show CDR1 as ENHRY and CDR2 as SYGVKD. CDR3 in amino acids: CAISEAEGSEKLFF. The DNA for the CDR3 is TGTGCCATCAGTGAGGCAGAAGGAAGTGAAAAACTGTTTTTT.

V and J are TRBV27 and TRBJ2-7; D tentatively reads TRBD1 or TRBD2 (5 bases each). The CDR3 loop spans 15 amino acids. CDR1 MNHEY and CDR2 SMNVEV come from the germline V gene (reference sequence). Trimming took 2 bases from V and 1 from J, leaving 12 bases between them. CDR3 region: CASSLLGAGSYEQYF. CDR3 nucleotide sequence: TGTGCCAGCAGTTTACTCGGGGCAGGGTCCTACGAGCAGTACTTC.

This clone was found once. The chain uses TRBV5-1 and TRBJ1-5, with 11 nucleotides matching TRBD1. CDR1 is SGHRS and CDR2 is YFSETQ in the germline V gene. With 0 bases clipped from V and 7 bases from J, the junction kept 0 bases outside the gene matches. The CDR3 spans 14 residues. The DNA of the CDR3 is TGCGCCAGCAGCTTGGGGACAGGGGGCCAGCCCCAGCATTTT. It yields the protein CASSLGTGGQPQHF.

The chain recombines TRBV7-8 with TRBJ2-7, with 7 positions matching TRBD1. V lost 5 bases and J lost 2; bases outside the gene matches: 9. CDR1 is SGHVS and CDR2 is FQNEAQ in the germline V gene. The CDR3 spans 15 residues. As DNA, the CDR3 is TGTGCCAGCAGCCCGGGGCAGGGGGTTACCTACGAGCAGTACTTC. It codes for CASSPGQGVTYEQYF.

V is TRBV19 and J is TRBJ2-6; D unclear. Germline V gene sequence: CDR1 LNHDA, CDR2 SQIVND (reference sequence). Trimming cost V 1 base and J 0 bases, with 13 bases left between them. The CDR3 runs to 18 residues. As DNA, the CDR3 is TGTGCCAGTAGTATAGGGGGTACCGCTAGCTCTGGGGCCAACGTCCTGACTTTC. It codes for CASSIGGTASSGANVLTF.